Below, 10 T cell receptor beta chains from the same sample are listed, as sequenced in a study of human thymus T cells. Thymus tissue was removed during corrective cardiac surgery. Data came from immunoSEQ multiplex PCR; TCRdb stores just in-frame clones and leaves some out. The sample lists roughly 130,000 clones, around 95% occurring once. Source material: thymus tissue. These receptor sequences come from a boy under two years old with a congenital heart defect but otherwise immunologically healthy.

The chain is built from TRBV4-1 and TRBJ2-1; tentative D call: TRBD1 (6 bases). The CDR3 runs to 15 residues. With 7 bases removed from V and 7 bases from J, the gap between germline ends came to 20 bases. Germline CDR1 and CDR2: MGHRA and YSYEKL. CDR3 sequence: CASTRQTGFQNEQFF. CDR3 sequence (DNA): TGCGCCAGCACACGACAAACAGGGTTCCAAAATGAGCAGTTCTTC.

J is TRBJ2-3 and V is TRBV2; TRBD2 aligns across 10 bases. J gave up 1 base and V 7 bases, and 14 bases lay outside the gene matches. Germline V gives CDR1 SNHLY, CDR2 FYNNEI. The CDR3 loop spans 18 amino acids. The CDR3, as DNA: TGTGCCAGCACCACTCAGGGGAGCGGGGGGGCCTGCACAGATACGCAGTATTTT. The encoded protein is CASTTQGSGGACTDTQYF.

This sequence joins TRBV4-1 and TRBJ1-2; D may be TRBD1 (5 bases). CDR1 and CDR2 from the germline V gene are MGHRA and YSYEKL. The CDR3 length is 16 residues. Trimming removed 0 bases at V and 4 bases at J, with 15 bases between. The CDR3 DNA sequence: TGCGCCAGCAGCCAAGATTATCGACAGATGGGCTATGGCTACACCTTC. It encodes CASSQDYRQMGYGYTF.

The rearrangement joins TRBV9 to TRBJ1-5; the D is unclear. Deletions cut 0 bases from V and 0 bases from J, with 7 bases between. This CDR3 region has 15 residues. From germline, CDR1 is SGDLS and CDR2 YYNGEE. DNA of the CDR3: TGTGCCAGCAGCGTAGGGGGATATAGCAATCAGCCCCAGCATTTT. Its protein product is CASSVGGYSNQPQHF.

This clone was seen only once. The gene calls are TRBV30 and TRBJ1-2; D possibly corresponds to TRBD1 (5 bases). Germline loops: CDR1 GTSNPN, CDR2 SVGIG (reference sequence). This CDR3 spans 14 amino acids. The germline V and J ends were trimmed by 2 bases and 5 bases, with 15 bases remaining between them. The CDR3 spells CAWSSYRYPYGYTF. As DNA, the CDR3 is TGTGCCTGGAGTAGCTACAGGTACCCATATGGCTACACCTTC.

This chain links TRBV5-6 with TRBJ2-3; D uncertain. Trimming left V 3 bases short and J 7 bases short, with 6 bases between. This CDR3 has 11 amino acids. The V gene's germline CDR1 is SGHDT and CDR2 YYEEEE. CDR3 in amino acids: CASSSPYTQYF. The CDR3 DNA reads TGTGCCAGCAGCTCTCCATATACGCAGTATTTT. Together with reference TRBV5-6 and TRBJ2-3, the CDR3 gives the full variable domain: DAGVTQSPTHLIKTRGQQVTLRCSPKSGHDTVSWYQQALGQGPQFIFQYYEEEERQRGNFPDRFSGHQFPNYSSELNVNALLLGDSALYLCASSSPYTQYFGPGTRLTVL.

V is TRBV15 and J is TRBJ2-7; unclear D gene. The CDR3 spans 15 residues. The V and J ends lost 0 bases and 5 bases respectively, with 14 bases between them. CDR1 and CDR2 (germline): LNHNV, YYDKDF (reference sequence). The CDR3 reads CATSRDRRLIDEQYF. DNA of the CDR3: TGTGCCACCAGCAGAGATCGGCGGCTAATAGACGAGCAGTACTTC. The full variable domain, completed using reference TRBV15 and TRBJ2-7, is DAMVIQNPRYQVTQFGKPVTLSCSQTLNHNVMYWYQQKSSQAPKLLFHYYDKDFNNEADTPDNFQSRRPNTSFCFLDIRSPGLGDTAMYLCATSRDRRLIDEQYFGPGTRLTVT.

V usage is TRBV27 and J usage is TRBJ1-6; unclear D gene. The CDR3 extends over 17 amino acids. The V end lost 5 bases, the J end lost 5 bases, and 19 bases lay between the germline ends. Germline V gene data show CDR1 as MNHEY and CDR2 as SMNVEV (reference sequence). CDR3 amino acids: CASSPLRPRRDNSPLHF. In nucleotides, the CDR3 is TGTGCCAGCAGTCCCCTACGGCCCCGCCGGGATAATTCACCCCTCCACTTT.

CDR3 sequence: CASSLSSGTSGVTDTQYF. Here the CDR3 DNA reads TGTGCCAGCAGCCTATCCTCCGGGACTAGCGGGGTCACAGATACGCAGTATTTT. V usage is TRBV11-1 and J usage is TRBJ2-3, with TRBD2 matching 13 bases. CDR1 is SGHAT and CDR2 is FQDESV in the germline V gene (reference sequence). The V gene end was trimmed by 5 bases and the J gene end by 2 bases; junction bases not matched to a gene: 10. The CDR3 runs to 18 residues.

The gene calls are TRBV5-1 and TRBJ2-7, with TRBD1 matching over 9 bases. The germline V gene encodes CDR1 SGHRS and CDR2 YFSETQ. J was trimmed by 4 bases and V by 4 bases; bases with no gene match: 9. This CDR3 spans 15 amino acids. Written as DNA, the CDR3 is TGCGCCAGCAGCACGGACAGGGGAATCCGATACGAGCAGTACTTC. It translates to CASSTDRGIRYEQYF.